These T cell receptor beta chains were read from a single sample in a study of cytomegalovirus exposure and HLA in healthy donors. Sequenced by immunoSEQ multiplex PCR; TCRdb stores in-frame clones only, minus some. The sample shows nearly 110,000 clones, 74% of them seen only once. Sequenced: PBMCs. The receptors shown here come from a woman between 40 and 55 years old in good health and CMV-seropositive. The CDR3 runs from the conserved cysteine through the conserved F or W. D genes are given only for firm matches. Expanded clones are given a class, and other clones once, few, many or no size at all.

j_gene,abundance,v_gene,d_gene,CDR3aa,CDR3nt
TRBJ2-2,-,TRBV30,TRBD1,CAWTGAWTGNTGELFF,TGTGCCTGGACTGGGGCTTGGACAGGGAACACCGGGGAGCTGTTTTTT
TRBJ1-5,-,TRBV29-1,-,CSVGEGLGYQPQHF,TGCAGCGTAGGAGAGGGTCTAGGGTATCAGCCCCAGCATTTT
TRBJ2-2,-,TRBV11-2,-,CASSADSTGELFF,TGTGCCAGCAGCGCGGACAGCACCGGGGAGCTGTTTTTT
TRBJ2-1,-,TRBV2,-,CASSEGRGHDEQFF,TGTGCCAGCAGTGAAGGGAGGGGGCACGATGAGCAGTTCTTC
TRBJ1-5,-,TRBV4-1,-,CASSPQPNQPQHF,TGCGCCAGCAGCCCACAACCGAATCAGCCCCAGCATTTT
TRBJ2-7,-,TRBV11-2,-,CASSRIIGMGDEQYF,TGTGCCAGCAGCCGCATAATTGGTATGGGCGACGAGCAGTACTTC
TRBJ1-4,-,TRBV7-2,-,CASSFRGSEKLFF,TGTGCCAGCAGCTTTCGCGGGTCTGAAAAACTGTTTTTT
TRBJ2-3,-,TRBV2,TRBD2,CASSDGAGRADTQYF,TGTGCCAGCAGTGATGGGGCAGGGAGGGCAGATACGCAGTATTTT
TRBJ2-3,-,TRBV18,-,CASSPRRALDTQYF,TGTGCCAGCTCACCACGGCGGGCCCTCGATACGCAGTATTTT
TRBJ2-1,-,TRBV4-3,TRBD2,CASSLDTGTSGGNEQFF,TGCGCCAGCAGCCTAGACACCGGGACTAGCGGGGGAAATGAGCAGTTCTTC
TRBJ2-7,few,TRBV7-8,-,CASSLAELQYEQYF,TGTGCCAGCAGCTTAGCGGAACTACAATACGAGCAGTACTTC
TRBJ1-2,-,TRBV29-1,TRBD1,CSVPHTKQGNYGYTF,TGCAGCGTCCCTCATACGAAACAGGGGAACTATGGCTACACCTTC
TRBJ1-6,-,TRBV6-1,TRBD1,CASSEARGDRANSPLHF,TGTGCCAGCAGTGAAGCGCGGGGGGACAGGGCTAATTCACCCCTCCACTTT
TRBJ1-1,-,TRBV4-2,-,CASSQSYSGNTEAFF,TGTGCCAGCAGCCAGTCCTATTCGGGAAACACTGAAGCTTTCTTT
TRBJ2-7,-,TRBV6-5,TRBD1,CASSAPGTANYEQYF,TGTGCCAGCAGTGCACCCGGGACAGCAAACTACGAGCAGTACTTC
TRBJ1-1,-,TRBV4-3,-,CASSQGDTPNTEAFF,TGCGCCAGCAGCCAGGGCGACACTCCGAACACTGAAGCTTTCTTT
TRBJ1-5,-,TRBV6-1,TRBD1,CASSEARGRGNQPQHF,TGTGCCAGCAGTGAAGCTAGGGGGCGAGGCAATCAGCCCCAGCATTTT
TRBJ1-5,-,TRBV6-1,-,CASSEEEGGNQPQHF,TGTGCCAGCAGTGAAGAAGAGGGGGGCAATCAGCCCCAGCATTTT
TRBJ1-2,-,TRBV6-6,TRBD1,CASSYDEPGGYGYTF,TGTGCCAGCAGTTACGACGAACCAGGGGGCTATGGCTACACCTTC
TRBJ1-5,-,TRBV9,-,CASSVGETPSPQHF,TGTGCCAGCAGCGTAGGGGAGACCCCTAGTCCCCAGCATTTT
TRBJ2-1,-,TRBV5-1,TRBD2,CASSLTSGGAIEQFF,TGCGCCAGCAGCTTAACTAGCGGGGGGGCGATTGAGCAGTTCTTC
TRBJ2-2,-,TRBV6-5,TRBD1,CASRGQGVGELFF,TGTGCCAGCAGGGGACAGGGGGTCGGGGAGCTGTTTTTT
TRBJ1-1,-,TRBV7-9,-,CASSLDGVNTEAFF,TGTGCCAGCAGCTTAGACGGGGTTAACACTGAAGCTTTCTTT
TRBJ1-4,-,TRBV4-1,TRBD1,CASSQQGATNEKLFF,TGCGCCAGCAGCCAACAGGGGGCAACTAATGAAAAACTGTTTTTT
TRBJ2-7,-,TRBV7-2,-,CASSLVQGAYEQYF,TGTGCCAGCAGCTTAGTACAGGGAGCCTACGAGCAGTACTTC
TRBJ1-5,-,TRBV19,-,CASSIAIGRFFGNQPQHF,TGTGCCAGTAGTATAGCTATTGGTCGTTTCTTCGGCAATCAGCCCCAGCATTTT
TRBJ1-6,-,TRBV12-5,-,CASRGSNSPLHF,TGTGCTAGCAGGGGATCGAATTCACCCCTCCACTTT
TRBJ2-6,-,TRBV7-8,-,CASSRTGTNSGANVLTF,TGTGCCAGCAGTCGGACAGGGACTAATTCTGGGGCCAACGTCCTGACTTTC
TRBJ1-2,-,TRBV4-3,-,CASSQDTGTYGYTF,TGCGCCAGCAGCCAAGACACAGGGACCTATGGCTACACCTTC
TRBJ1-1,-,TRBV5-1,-,CASSRDTYTEAFF,TGCGCCAGCAGCCGAGACACGTACACTGAAGCTTTCTTT
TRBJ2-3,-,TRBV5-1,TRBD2,CASSRDPVPSGGAILDTQYF,TGCGCCAGCAGCCGCGATCCGGTTCCTAGCGGGGGGGCGATTTTGGATACGCAGTATTTT
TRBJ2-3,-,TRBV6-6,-,CASSSQGRATDTQYF,TGTGCCAGCAGTTCCCAGGGTCGGGCCACAGATACGCAGTATTTT
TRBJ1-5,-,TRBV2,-,CASSRDLGNQPQHF,TGTGCCAGCAGCAGGGATCTGGGCAATCAGCCCCAGCATTTT
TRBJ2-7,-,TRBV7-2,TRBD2,CASSPRTSGGISTHEQYF,TGTGCCAGCAGCCCACGGACTAGCGGGGGGATATCCACGCACGAGCAGTACTTC
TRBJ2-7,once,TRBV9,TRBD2,CASSVDSGGAYEQYF,TGTGCCAGCAGCGTAGATAGCGGGGGAGCCTACGAGCAGTACTTC
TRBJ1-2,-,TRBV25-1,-,CASSETGSPNYGYTF,TGTGCCAGCAGTGAAACCGGGAGCCCTAACTATGGCTACACCTTC
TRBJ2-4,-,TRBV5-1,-,CASSLVAGMDIQYF,TGCGCCAGCAGCTTGGTCGCAGGGATGGACATTCAGTACTTC
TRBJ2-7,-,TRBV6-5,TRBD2,CASSYSKASGGFEQYF,TGTGCCAGCAGTTACTCGAAGGCTAGCGGGGGGTTCGAGCAGTACTTC